The 21 T cell receptor beta chains below come from one sample, sequenced in a study of blood T cell repertoires in COVID-19. Here immunoSEQ multiplex PCR was the method, and the copy in TCRdb shows in-frame clones only, minus some. This sample carries 250,000 to 400,000 clones, about 91% of them seen once, and the ten largest clones take 1.5% to 2%. The sequencing sample was made of peripheral blood. These receptor sequences come from a young woman with COVID-19, enrolled during active disease.

This chain connects TRBV3-1 (or the pseudogene TRBV3-2) to TRBJ1-1; D gene unclear. V shed 6 bases and J shed 2 bases, with 10 bases lying between them. The germline gives CDR1 LGHDT, CDR2 YNNKEL (reference sequence). CDR3 length: 13 residues. CDR3 sequence (DNA): TGTGCCAGCAGACTACTGGAAAACACTGAAGCTTTCTTT. This codes for CASRLLENTEAFF.

This chain joins TRBV6-5 and TRBJ1-1, with D tentatively TRBD1 (5 bases). With 3 bases removed from V and 6 bases from J, the gap between germline ends came to 17 bases. CDR1 is MNHEY, CDR2 SVGAGI, per germline. CDR3 length: 15 residues. The CDR3 nucleotides are TGTGCCAGCAGTTATGGCATCGGGGGACGGGCTGAAGCTTTCTTT. The encoded protein is CASSYGIGGRAEAFF.

This chain uses TRBV4-1 with TRBJ1-1, with D perhaps matching TRBD1 (6 bases). The CDR3 totals 15 residues. Trimming took 5 bases from V and 5 from J, leaving 18 bases between them. CDR1 is MGHRA, CDR2 YSYEKL, per germline. The CDR3 is CASSSPWRGGTEAFF. CDR3 in DNA: TGCGCCAGCAGCTCCCCTTGGAGGGGGGGGACTGAAGCTTTCTTT.

In its sample, this clone was seen a few times. V and J are TRBV6-6 and TRBJ1-2; 12 nucleotides align to TRBD1. With V trimmed by 5 bases and J by 7 bases, 11 bases remained unmatched. The CDR3 is made up of 16 amino acids. Germline V gene data show CDR1 as MNHNY and CDR2 as SVGAGI (reference sequence). The CDR3 DNA is TGTGCCAGCAGTCCTCCCGGGACAGGGGGCGCGGGTGGCTACACCTTC. It translates to CASSPPGTGGAGGYTF.

This clone was recorded once. J is TRBJ2-3 and V is TRBV27; TRBD1 agrees at 7 bases. V lost 5 bases and J lost 3; bases outside the gene matches: 8. The germline V gene has CDR1 MNHEY and CDR2 SMNVEV (reference sequence). The CDR3 totals 15 residues. The CDR3 DNA follows: TGTGCCAGCAGTCCGTGGACAGGTCTAACAGATACGCAGTATTTT. This translates into CASSPWTGLTDTQYF.

This chain links TRBV5-1 with TRBJ1-6, with D possibly matching TRBD1 (5 bases). Looked up from germline, CDR1 is SGHRS and CDR2 is YFSETQ. The length of the CDR3 is 15 residues. The V gene lost 5 bases and the J gene lost 8 bases, with 17 bases spanning the gap. The CDR3 reads CASRKGDSGHSPLHF. The CDR3 DNA reads as TGCGCCAGCAGAAAAGGTGACAGCGGGCATTCACCCCTCCACTTT.

This clone was counted once. V and J are TRBV5-1 and TRBJ2-3, with 10 bases lining up with TRBD2. Losses at the gene ends were 7 bases for V and 4 bases for J; bases not matched to a gene: 9. In germline, CDR1 is SGHRS, CDR2 YFSETQ. There are 15 residues in the CDR3. The CDR3 is CASRSWTSGPDTQYF. CDR3 DNA sequence: TGCGCCAGCCGATCCTGGACTAGCGGCCCAGATACGCAGTATTTT. The complete variable domain, with remaining parts taken from reference TRBV5-1 and TRBJ2-3, reads KAGVTQTPRYLIKTRGQQVTLSCSPISGHRSVSWYQQTPGQGLQFLFEYFSETQRNKGNFPGRFSGRQFSNSRSEMNVSTLELGDSALYLCASRSWTSGPDTQYFGPGTRLTVL.

This clone has a single count. The J gene is TRBJ1-1, the V gene TRBV28, with D possibly being TRBD1 (5 bases). CDR1 MDHEN and CDR2 SYDVKM come from the germline V gene. The CDR3 is 15 residues long. The V end lost 0 bases, the J end lost 5 bases, and 13 bases lay between the germline ends. DNA for the CDR3: TGTGCCAGCAGTTTATGGGCGTCCGGGGGAACTGAAGCTTTCTTT. This encodes CASSLWASGGTEAFF.

Only one count was recorded for this clone. The chain combines TRBV4-1 with TRBJ1-5; maybe TRBD1 (5 bases). The CDR3 is made up of 16 amino acids. Per germline, CDR1 MGHRA and CDR2 YSYEKL. V shed 0 bases and J shed 5 bases, with 14 bases lying between them. CDR3 loop: CASSQDRGFGYQPQHF. Here the CDR3 DNA reads TGCGCCAGCAGCCAAGATCGGGGGTTTGGGTATCAGCCCCAGCATTTT.

This clone has just one count. The chain combines TRBV5-4 with TRBJ1-3, with D unresolved. CDR1 and CDR2 from the germline V gene are SGHNT and YYREEE (reference sequence). This CDR3 has 14 amino acids. CDR3 protein: CAWASRESGNTIYF. In DNA, the CDR3 is TGTGCTTGGGCCTCTCGAGAGTCTGGAAACACCATATATTTT.

This rearrangement joins TRBV4-2 to TRBJ1-1, with TRBD1 identical over 8 bases. Germline V gene data show CDR1 as LGHNA and CDR2 as YNFKEQ. V lost 5 bases, J lost 3 bases, and 8 bases stayed unmatched. The CDR3 covers 15 residues. CDR3 residues: CASSSRQGRDTEAFF. In DNA, the CDR3 is TGTGCCAGCAGCTCCCGACAGGGGCGGGACACTGAAGCTTTCTTT.

The chain links TRBV28 to TRBJ1-1; D is unresolved. The CDR3 is 13 residues long. Germline V CDR1 and CDR2: MDHEN, SYDVKM. The V end lost 3 bases, the J end lost 4 bases, and 9 bases lay between the germline ends. CDR3 coding DNA: TGTGCCAGCAGTTTGGTTACTGGCACTGAAGCTTTCTTT. This sequence encodes CASSLVTGTEAFF.

This chain joins TRBV7-3 and TRBJ1-1; D uncertain. The V gene lost 4 bases and the J gene lost 0 bases, with 6 bases spanning the gap. Germline CDR1 is SGHTA and CDR2 is FQGTGA. There are 13 residues in the CDR3. CDR3 in DNA: TGTGCCAGCAGCTCCCTAATGAACACTGAAGCTTTCTTT. Protein product: CASSSLMNTEAFF.

V usage is TRBV5-4 and J usage is TRBJ2-2, with 13 bases identical to TRBD2. The CDR3 runs 16 residues. Per the germline V gene, CDR1 is SGHNT and CDR2 is YYREEE (reference sequence). V gave up 3 bases and J gave up 7 bases; unmatched junction bases: 6. This CDR3 reads CASSSGLAGQGGELFF. Written as DNA, the CDR3 is TGTGCCAGCAGCTCGGGACTAGCGGGGCAGGGCGGGGAGCTGTTTTTT. Looking up the rest from reference TRBV5-4 and TRBJ2-2 gives the full variable domain: ETGVTQSPTHLIKTRGQQVTLRCSSQSGHNTVSWYQQALGQGPQFIFQYYREEENGRGNFPPRFSGLQFPNYSSELNVNALELDDSALYLCASSSGLAGQGGELFFGEGSRLTVL.

This clone was picked up one time. The chain joins TRBV5-5 to TRBJ1-2; D may be TRBD1 (5 bases). The CDR3 length is 14 residues. The V gene's germline CDR1 is SGHKS and CDR2 YYEKEE (reference sequence). V was clipped by 4 bases and J by 1 base, with 11 bases between them. The CDR3 region has the DNA TGTGCCAGCAGCGTTTACAGGTTTAACTATGGCTACACCTTC. Its protein product is CASSVYRFNYGYTF.

The chain carries TRBV6-2 or TRBV6-3 and TRBJ2-5, with 10 nucleotides matching TRBD1. J was trimmed by 1 base and V by 2 bases; bases with no gene match: 1. The CDR3 has 15 residues. The germline CDR1 and CDR2 sequences are MNHEY and SVGEGT. CDR3 loop: CASSYGTGVQETQYF. The CDR3 DNA sequence: TGTGCCAGCAGTTACGGGACAGGGGTCCAAGAGACCCAGTACTTC.

J is TRBJ2-2 and V is TRBV6-4, with D maybe TRBD1 (6 bases). V was clipped by 6 bases and J by 4 bases, with 9 bases between them. The CDR3 is 13 amino acids. The germline gives CDR1 MRHNA, CDR2 SNTAGT. The CDR3 protein is CASSARGTGELFF. CDR3 bases: TGTGCCAGCAGCGCCAGGGGCACCGGGGAGCTGTTTTTT.

The genes are TRBV28 and TRBJ1-2; 7 bases match TRBD1. The CDR3 covers 13 residues. Germline CDR1 is MDHEN and CDR2 is SYDVKM. With 8 bases clipped from V and 6 bases from J, the junction kept 9 bases outside the gene matches. The CDR3 coding sequence is TGTGCCAGCTCCTCGGGACAGATAAATGGCTACACCTTC. Translated: CASSSGQINGYTF.

V gene TRBV9 combines with J gene TRBJ2-7; the D gene is possibly TRBD1 (6 bases). The CDR3 length is 13 residues. Germline loops: CDR1 SGDLS, CDR2 YYNGEE. Trimming shortened V by 4 bases and J by 3 bases, and 11 bases separated the two germline ends. The CDR3 nucleotides read TGTGCCAGCAGCCTCTCGGACAGCTACGAGCAGTACTTC. As protein: CASSLSDSYEQYF.

This chain uses TRBV28 with TRBJ1-1, with D maybe TRBD1 (6 bases). CDR3 length equals 13 residues. V lost 5 bases to trimming and J lost 4 bases, with 11 bases between them. Germline V gives CDR1 MDHEN, CDR2 SYDVKM. CDR3 loop: CASSAEGGTEAFF. DNA of the CDR3: TGTGCCAGCAGTGCAGAAGGGGGCACTGAAGCTTTCTTT.

Here the CDR3 DNA reads TGTGCCAGCAGCTTAGGGTCTAGCGGGGGCCAAGAGACCCAGTACTTC. It translates to CASSLGSSGGQETQYF. The V and J genes are TRBV7-2 and TRBJ2-5; 10 bases fit TRBD2. V shed 1 base, J shed 1 base, and the junction held 3 bases outside the gene matches. CDR1 is SGHTA, CDR2 FQGNSA, per germline. The CDR3 contains 16 residues.